The TCR beta chain described here comes from a study of cytomegalovirus exposure and HLA in healthy donors. The PCR contained 60 Vbeta and 13 Jbeta primers. Under the authors' procedure: Later analysis identified roughly 82 million unique TCR beta chains, about 10 million shared. Sequenced by immunoSEQ multiplex PCR; TCRdb stores in-frame clones only, minus some. V and J calls and clone size are given by that table; D and trimming were obtained from the DNA. Seen here are 95,000 to 150,000 clones, 70% to 80% observed once, and the top ten hold roughly 4%. The sequence came from a man between 35 and 55 years old in good health and CMV-seronegative. Sequenced: PBMCs.

The CDR3 reads CASSLKGTGFTEAFF. The CDR3, as DNA: TGTGCCAGCAGCCTTAAGGGGACAGGATTCACTGAAGCTTTCTTT. The chain is built from TRBV7-9 and TRBJ1-1; 8 bases map to TRBD1. This CDR3 contains 15 residues. V shed 5 bases and J 4 bases; nucleotides not matched to a gene: 9. CDR1 and CDR2 (germline): SEHNR, FQNEAQ (reference sequence).